These T cell receptor beta chains were read from a single sample in a study of shared clonotypes between healthy human individuals. The repertoire was sequenced with immunoSEQ multiplex PCR; TCRdb's copy has only in-frame clones and lacks some. The sample shows about 2.2 million clones, about 94% of them seen only once. Sample: naive CD8+ T cells from PBMCs. The receptors derive from a man younger than 30 in good health. Some clones in this sample may be carry-over from other donors' samples. The CDR3 runs from the conserved cysteine through the conserved F or W. The order of the fields is D gene, CDR3 length, J gene, V gene, clone size, CDR3 protein, CDR3 DNA. The D gene is left open where the match is weak. Clone sizes are given selectively: once, few, many, or a class where the clone is expanded.

D gene: NA
CDR3 length: 16
J gene: TRBJ1-4
V gene: TRBV6-1
clone size: NA
CDR3 protein: CASSEALASSNEKLFF
CDR3 DNA: TGTGCCAGCAGCGAAGCGCTGGCCAGTTCTAATGAAAAACTGTTTTTT

D gene: NA
CDR3 length: 14
J gene: TRBJ1-4
V gene: TRBV7-9
clone size: NA
CDR3 protein: CASSLTRANEKLFF
CDR3 DNA: TGTGCCAGCAGCCTAACCAGGGCTAATGAAAAACTGTTTTTT

D gene: NA
CDR3 length: 14
J gene: TRBJ2-1
V gene: TRBV11-2
clone size: once
CDR3 protein: CASSGGTPSNEQFF
CDR3 DNA: TGTGCCAGCAGCGGCGGGACACCATCCAATGAGCAGTTCTTC

D gene: NA
CDR3 length: 14
J gene: TRBJ2-7
V gene: TRBV27
clone size: NA
CDR3 protein: CASSPSVKGNEQYF
CDR3 DNA: TGTGCCAGCAGTCCCTCGGTAAAGGGGAACGAGCAGTACTTC

D gene: NA
CDR3 length: 14
J gene: TRBJ1-2
V gene: TRBV5-8
clone size: NA
CDR3 protein: CASSLVGPDYGYTF
CDR3 DNA: TGTGCCAGCAGCTTGGTGGGTCCGGACTATGGCTACACCTTC

D gene: TRBD2
CDR3 length: 14
J gene: TRBJ2-7
V gene: TRBV28
clone size: once
CDR3 protein: CASNRLAGDNEQYF
CDR3 DNA: TGTGCCAGCAACCGACTAGCGGGAGACAACGAGCAGTACTTC

D gene: NA
CDR3 length: 9
J gene: TRBJ2-7
V gene: TRBV19
clone size: NA
CDR3 protein: CASSMGPYF
CDR3 DNA: TGTGCCAGTAGTATGGGCCCGTACTTC

D gene: NA
CDR3 length: 15
J gene: TRBJ1-2
V gene: TRBV5-4
clone size: NA
CDR3 protein: CASSGDTTINYGYTF
CDR3 DNA: TGTGCCAGCAGCGGGGACACGACTATTAACTATGGCTACACCTTC

D gene: NA
CDR3 length: 15
J gene: TRBJ2-3
V gene: TRBV18
clone size: NA
CDR3 protein: CASSLGTSLTDTQYF
CDR3 DNA: TGTGCCAGCTCCCTCGGTACTAGCTTGACAGATACGCAGTATTTT

D gene: NA
CDR3 length: 15
J gene: TRBJ2-1
V gene: TRBV28
clone size: once
CDR3 protein: CASSPSIGGYNEQFF
CDR3 DNA: TGTGCCAGCAGCCCATCGATCGGCGGCTACAATGAGCAGTTCTTC

D gene: TRBD2
CDR3 length: 16
J gene: TRBJ2-5
V gene: TRBV5-1
clone size: NA
CDR3 protein: CASSGRLAGIYETQYF
CDR3 DNA: TGCGCCAGCAGCGGCCGACTAGCGGGAATTTATGAGACCCAGTACTTC

D gene: NA
CDR3 length: 14
J gene: TRBJ2-3
V gene: TRBV9
clone size: once
CDR3 protein: CASSVEDLTDTQYF
CDR3 DNA: TGTGCCAGCAGCGTAGAGGACCTCACAGATACGCAGTATTTT

D gene: NA
CDR3 length: 17
J gene: TRBJ2-6
V gene: TRBV28
clone size: NA
CDR3 protein: CASSYGLTVSGANVLTF
CDR3 DNA: TGTGCCAGCAGTTACGGCCTCACAGTCTCTGGGGCCAACGTCCTGACTTTC

D gene: NA
CDR3 length: 18
J gene: TRBJ1-2
V gene: TRBV19
clone size: NA
CDR3 protein: CASSIDSGLRTTNYGYTF
CDR3 DNA: TGTGCCAGTAGTATAGATAGTGGTTTGAGGACCACTAACTATGGCTACACCTTC

D gene: TRBD1
CDR3 length: 18
J gene: TRBJ1-2
V gene: TRBV2
clone size: NA
CDR3 protein: CASSEALQWGQGNVGYTF
CDR3 DNA: TGTGCCAGCAGTGAAGCGCTTCAGTGGGGACAGGGAAACGTGGGCTACACCTTC

D gene: TRBD1
CDR3 length: 14
J gene: TRBJ2-2
V gene: TRBV27
clone size: NA
CDR3 protein: CASSWTGGAGELFF
CDR3 DNA: TGTGCCAGCAGCTGGACAGGGGGCGCCGGGGAGCTGTTTTTT

D gene: NA
CDR3 length: 13
J gene: TRBJ2-1
V gene: TRBV27
clone size: once
CDR3 protein: CASSPSPGPQQFF
CDR3 DNA: TGTGCCAGCAGTCCCTCCCCGGGACCCCAGCAGTTCTTC

D gene: NA
CDR3 length: 14
J gene: TRBJ2-7
V gene: TRBV19
clone size: once
CDR3 protein: CASSIVGNAYEQYF
CDR3 DNA: TGTGCCAGTAGTATAGTCGGGAACGCGTACGAGCAGTACTTC

D gene: NA
CDR3 length: 11
J gene: TRBJ2-5
V gene: TRBV4-1
clone size: NA
CDR3 protein: CASSRGQTQYF
CDR3 DNA: TGCGCCAGCAGCCGCGGCCAGACCCAGTACTTC

D gene: TRBD1
CDR3 length: 15
J gene: TRBJ2-5
V gene: TRBV9
clone size: NA
CDR3 protein: CASSVEGRGQETQYF
CDR3 DNA: TGTGCCAGCAGCGTAGAGGGCAGGGGGCAAGAGACCCAGTACTTC

D gene: NA
CDR3 length: 16
J gene: TRBJ2-2
V gene: TRBV27
clone size: NA
CDR3 protein: CASSFYNPANTGELFF
CDR3 DNA: TGTGCCAGCAGTTTTTACAATCCCGCGAACACCGGGGAGCTGTTTTTT

D gene: NA
CDR3 length: 13
J gene: TRBJ2-7
V gene: TRBV5-1
clone size: NA
CDR3 protein: CASSWAPGPEQYF
CDR3 DNA: TGCGCCAGCAGCTGGGCCCCAGGGCCCGAGCAGTACTTC

D gene: NA
CDR3 length: 13
J gene: TRBJ2-2
V gene: TRBV6-1
clone size: NA
CDR3 protein: CASSPYHTGELFF
CDR3 DNA: TGTGCCAGCAGTCCCTACCACACCGGGGAGCTGTTTTTT

D gene: TRBD1
CDR3 length: 14
J gene: TRBJ2-5
V gene: TRBV19
clone size: once
CDR3 protein: CASSSRGQQETQYF
CDR3 DNA: TGTGCCAGTAGTTCCCGGGGACAGCAAGAGACCCAGTACTTC

D gene: TRBD1
CDR3 length: 16
J gene: TRBJ1-1
V gene: TRBV4-3
clone size: NA
CDR3 protein: CASSQGTGRGRTEAFF
CDR3 DNA: TGCGCCAGCAGCCAAGGGACAGGGAGAGGTCGCACTGAAGCTTTCTTT

D gene: NA
CDR3 length: 17
J gene: TRBJ2-1
V gene: TRBV10-3
clone size: NA
CDR3 protein: CAISESYGESSYNEQFF
CDR3 DNA: TGTGCCATCAGTGAGTCTTACGGGGAGAGCTCCTACAATGAGCAGTTCTTC

D gene: NA
CDR3 length: 17
J gene: TRBJ2-7
V gene: TRBV7-9
clone size: NA
CDR3 protein: CASSLAKRRGYSYEQYF
CDR3 DNA: TGTGCCAGCAGCTTAGCGAAACGTAGAGGATACTCCTACGAGCAGTACTTC

D gene: NA
CDR3 length: 14
J gene: TRBJ2-7
V gene: TRBV27
clone size: NA
CDR3 protein: CASSLSGWGYEQYF
CDR3 DNA: TGTGCCAGCAGTTTATCGGGGTGGGGATACGAGCAGTACTTC

D gene: TRBD1
CDR3 length: 15
J gene: TRBJ2-3
V gene: TRBV5-6
clone size: NA
CDR3 protein: CASSWDRDRTDTQYF
CDR3 DNA: TGTGCCAGCAGCTGGGACAGGGATCGTACAGATACGCAGTATTTT

D gene: NA
CDR3 length: 14
J gene: TRBJ1-5
V gene: TRBV5-1
clone size: NA
CDR3 protein: CASPIFRGNQPQHF
CDR3 DNA: TGCGCCAGCCCCATTTTCAGGGGAAATCAGCCCCAGCATTTT

D gene: NA
CDR3 length: 14
J gene: TRBJ1-1
V gene: TRBV5-6
clone size: NA
CDR3 protein: CASSFGGVNTEAFF
CDR3 DNA: TGTGCCAGCAGCTTCGGGGGGGTAAACACTGAAGCTTTCTTT

D gene: NA
CDR3 length: 15
J gene: TRBJ1-5
V gene: TRBV5-5
clone size: NA
CDR3 protein: CASSPRGESNQPQHF
CDR3 DNA: TGTGCCAGCAGCCCTCGCGGGGAGAGCAATCAGCCCCAGCATTTT

D gene: TRBD1
CDR3 length: 15
J gene: TRBJ2-5
V gene: TRBV4-3
clone size: NA
CDR3 protein: CASSLSRGRAETQYF
CDR3 DNA: TGCGCCAGCAGCCTATCCAGGGGGCGAGCGGAGACCCAGTACTTC

D gene: NA
CDR3 length: 14
J gene: TRBJ2-1
V gene: TRBV7-9
clone size: NA
CDR3 protein: CASSFVRGGNEQFF
CDR3 DNA: TGTGCCAGCAGCTTTGTCCGGGGAGGCAATGAGCAGTTCTTC

D gene: TRBD2
CDR3 length: 15
J gene: TRBJ2-7
V gene: TRBV28
clone size: NA
CDR3 protein: CASSQGTSGSYEQYF
CDR3 DNA: TGTGCCAGCAGTCAGGGGACTAGCGGGAGCTACGAGCAGTACTTC

D gene: NA
CDR3 length: 15
J gene: TRBJ2-7
V gene: TRBV11-2
clone size: NA
CDR3 protein: CASSQSGLVSYEQYF
CDR3 DNA: TGTGCCAGCAGCCAAAGCGGGTTAGTCTCCTACGAGCAGTACTTC

D gene: TRBD2
CDR3 length: 12
J gene: TRBJ2-1
V gene: TRBV25-1
clone size: NA
CDR3 protein: CASTQGLPPGIF
CDR3 DNA: TGTGCCAGCACTCAGGGACTACCCCCGGGGATCTTC

D gene: TRBD2
CDR3 length: 18
J gene: TRBJ2-3
V gene: TRBV7-3
clone size: NA
CDR3 protein: CASSLGGRLAGGTDTQYF
CDR3 DNA: TGTGCCAGCAGCCTTGGGGGTCGACTAGCGGGAGGAACCGATACGCAGTATTTT

D gene: NA
CDR3 length: 15
J gene: TRBJ1-3
V gene: TRBV28
clone size: NA
CDR3 protein: CASSFRDRSGNTIYF
CDR3 DNA: TGTGCCAGCAGTTTCAGGGATAGGTCTGGAAACACCATATATTTT

D gene: NA
CDR3 length: 16
J gene: TRBJ2-2
V gene: TRBV6-1
clone size: once
CDR3 protein: CASSEAWGGYTGELFF
CDR3 DNA: TGTGCCAGCAGTGAGGCTTGGGGGGGCTACACCGGGGAGCTGTTTTTT

D gene: NA
CDR3 length: 16
J gene: TRBJ2-7
V gene: TRBV2
clone size: NA
CDR3 protein: CASRDQAGTLRGEQYF
CDR3 DNA: TGTGCCAGCAGGGACCAGGCCGGGACTCTTCGTGGGGAGCAGTACTTC

D gene: NA
CDR3 length: 14
J gene: TRBJ2-5
V gene: TRBV29-1
clone size: NA
CDR3 protein: CSVLGQPPGETQYF
CDR3 DNA: TGCAGCGTTCTAGGACAGCCCCCGGGAGAGACCCAGTACTTC

D gene: NA
CDR3 length: 14
J gene: TRBJ1-3
V gene: TRBV9
clone size: NA
CDR3 protein: CASSDRAGGNTIYF
CDR3 DNA: TGTGCCAGCAGCGACAGGGCTGGTGGAAACACCATATATTTT

D gene: TRBD2
CDR3 length: 15
J gene: TRBJ2-1
V gene: TRBV4-2
clone size: once
CDR3 protein: CASSQGLAAYNEQFF
CDR3 DNA: TGTGCCAGCAGCCAAGGACTAGCGGCGTACAATGAGCAGTTCTTC

D gene: NA
CDR3 length: 15
J gene: TRBJ1-1
V gene: TRBV28
clone size: NA
CDR3 protein: CASSWRGGGGTEAFF
CDR3 DNA: TGTGCCAGCAGTTGGCGGGGCGGGGGCGGCACTGAAGCTTTCTTT

D gene: NA
CDR3 length: 11
J gene: TRBJ1-2
V gene: TRBV6-5
clone size: NA
CDR3 protein: CASSRPDGYTF
CDR3 DNA: TGTGCCAGCAGTCGACCTGATGGCTACACCTTC

D gene: TRBD2
CDR3 length: 18
J gene: TRBJ2-2
V gene: TRBV11-2
clone size: NA
CDR3 protein: CASSLWTSGITDTGELFF
CDR3 DNA: TGTGCCAGCAGCCTATGGACTAGCGGGATAACGGACACCGGGGAGCTGTTTTTT

D gene: TRBD1
CDR3 length: 13
J gene: TRBJ2-7
V gene: TRBV30
clone size: NA
CDR3 protein: CAWGDRGYHEQYF
CDR3 DNA: TGTGCCTGGGGGGACAGGGGGTATCACGAGCAGTACTTC